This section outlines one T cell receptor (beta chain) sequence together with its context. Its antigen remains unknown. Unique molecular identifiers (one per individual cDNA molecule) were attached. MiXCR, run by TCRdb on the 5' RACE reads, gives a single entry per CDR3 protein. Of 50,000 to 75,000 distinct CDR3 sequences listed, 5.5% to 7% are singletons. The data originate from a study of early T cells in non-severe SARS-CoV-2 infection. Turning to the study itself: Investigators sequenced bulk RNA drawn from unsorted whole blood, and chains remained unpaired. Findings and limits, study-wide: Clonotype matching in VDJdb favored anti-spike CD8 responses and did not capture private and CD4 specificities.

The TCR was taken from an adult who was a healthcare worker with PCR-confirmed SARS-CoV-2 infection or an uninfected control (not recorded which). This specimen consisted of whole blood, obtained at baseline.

The DNA for the CDR3 is TGTGCCAGCCGATATAGCGCTTACGAGCAGTACTTC. The encoded protein is CASRYSAYEQYF. V usage is TRBV11-2 and J usage is TRBJ2-7; D might be TRBD2 (5 bases). Germline CDR1 is SGHAT and CDR2 is FQNNGV. The V end was cut by 8 bases, the J end by 4 bases, with 12 bases between. The CDR3 totals 12 residues.